This TCR beta chain was recovered during a study of shared clonotypes between healthy human individuals. Trimming took 9 bases from V and 0 from J, leaving 11 bases between them. From germline, CDR1 is MDHEN and CDR2 SYDVKM. This CDR3 has 13 residues. Only in-frame clones appear in the TCRdb table, and some are missing; sequencing was by immunoSEQ multiplex PCR. The table records about 1.5 million clones, 98% of them present only once. The origin of this receptor is a man aged 30-40 years in good health. Sequencing used naive CD4+ T cells sorted from blood. Subset indicated: CD45RA+ positively selected. V and J are TRBV28 and TRBJ1-1, with D perhaps TRBD1 (6 bases). For the CDR3, the DNA is TGTGCCAGTATGGGGGCCATGAACACTGAAGCTTTCTTT. This sequence encodes CASMGAMNTEAFF.